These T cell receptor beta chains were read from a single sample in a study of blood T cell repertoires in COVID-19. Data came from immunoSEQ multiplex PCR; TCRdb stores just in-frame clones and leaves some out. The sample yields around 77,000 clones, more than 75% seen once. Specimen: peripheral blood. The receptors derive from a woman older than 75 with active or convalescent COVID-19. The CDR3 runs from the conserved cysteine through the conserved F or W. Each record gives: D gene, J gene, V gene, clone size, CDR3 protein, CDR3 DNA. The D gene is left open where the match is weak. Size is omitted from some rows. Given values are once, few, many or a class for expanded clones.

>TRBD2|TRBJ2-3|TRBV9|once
CASSTRLAGEDTQYF
TGTGCCAGCAGCACCCGACTAGCGGGGGAAGATACGCAGTATTTT
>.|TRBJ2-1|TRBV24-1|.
CATSGLVSNEQFF
TGTGCCACCAGTGGTCTAGTGAGCAATGAGCAGTTCTTC
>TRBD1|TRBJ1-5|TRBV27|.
CASSGQGINQPQHF
TGTGCCAGCAGTGGACAGGGCATCAATCAGCCCCAGCATTTT
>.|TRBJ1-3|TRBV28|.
CASKGGGGENTIYF
TGTGCCAGCAAGGGGGGGGGCGGAGAAAACACCATATATTTT
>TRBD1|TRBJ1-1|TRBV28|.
CASSIPPLGQGNSFF
TGTGCCAGCAGTATCCCCCCCTTAGGACAGGGGAATTCTTTCTTT
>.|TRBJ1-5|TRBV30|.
CAWSSQSFSNQPQHF
TGTGCCTGGAGTTCTCAGTCGTTTAGCAATCAGCCCCAGCATTTT
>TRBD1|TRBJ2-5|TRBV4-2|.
CASSHTRFWTGVFGQYF
TGTGCCAGCAGCCATACCAGGTTTTGGACAGGGGTCTTCGGTCAGTACTTC
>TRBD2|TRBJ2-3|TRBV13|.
CASSGGRGDTDTQYF
TGTGCCAGCAGCGGCGGGCGGGGGGACACAGATACGCAGTATTTT
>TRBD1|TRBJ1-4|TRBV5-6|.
CASSDRVEEKLFF
TGTGCCAGCAGCGACAGGGTGGAAGAAAAACTGTTTTTT
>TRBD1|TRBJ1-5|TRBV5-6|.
CASSLARTGGNQPQHF
TGTGCCAGCAGCTTGGCCCGGACAGGGGGTAATCAGCCCCAGCATTTT
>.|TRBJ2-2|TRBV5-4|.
CASSLALLSGAGELFF
TGTGCCAGCAGCTTGGCTCTCCTTTCGGGTGCCGGGGAGCTGTTTTTT
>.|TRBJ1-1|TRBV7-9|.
CASSLVVRTQNTEAFF
TGTGCCAGCAGCTTAGTGGTCAGAACGCAGAACACTGAAGCTTTCTTT
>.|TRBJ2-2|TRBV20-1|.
CSASRGNTGELFF
TGCAGTGCTAGTCGGGGAAACACCGGGGAGCTGTTTTTT
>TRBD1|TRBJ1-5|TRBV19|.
CASSSTGTVYQPQHF
TGTGCCAGTAGTTCGACAGGGACAGTGTACCAGCCCCAGCATTTT
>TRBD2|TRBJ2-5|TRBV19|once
CASTPASGGQETQYF
TGTGCCAGTACCCCGGCTAGCGGGGGCCAAGAGACCCAGTACTTC
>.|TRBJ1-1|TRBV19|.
CASSIYGQNTEAFF
TGTGCCAGTAGTATTTACGGACAGAACACTGAAGCTTTCTTT
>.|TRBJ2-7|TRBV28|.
CASRGPDGGAYYEQYF
TGTGCCAGCAGGGGGCCGGACGGCGGGGCCTACTACGAGCAGTACTTC
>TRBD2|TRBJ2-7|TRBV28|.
CASSTGGEANYEQYF
TGTGCCAGCAGTACTGGGGGGGAGGCTAATTACGAGCAGTACTTC
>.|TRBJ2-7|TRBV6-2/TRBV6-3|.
CASSYSTGGNPYEQYF
TGTGCCAGCAGTTACTCGACGGGGGGCAACCCCTACGAGCAGTACTTC
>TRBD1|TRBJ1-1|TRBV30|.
CAWSVPGQGEAFF
TGTGCCTGGAGTGTACCGGGACAGGGGGAGGCTTTCTTT
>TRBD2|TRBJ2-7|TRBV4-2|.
CASSQEEAGGNYEQYF
TGTGCCAGCAGCCAAGAGGAAGCGGGGGGGAACTACGAGCAGTACTTC
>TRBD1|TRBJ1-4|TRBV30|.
CAWTTTGPKEKLFF
TGTGCCTGGACCACGACAGGGCCGAAAGAAAAACTGTTTTTT
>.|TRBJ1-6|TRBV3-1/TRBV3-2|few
CASSRSLAGRDSPLHF
TGTGCCAGCAGCCGCTCCTTAGCAGGGAGGGATTCACCCCTCCACTTT
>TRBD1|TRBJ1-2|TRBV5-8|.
CASSRQGRANYGYTF
TGTGCCAGCAGCCGACAGGGAAGGGCTAACTATGGCTACACCTTC
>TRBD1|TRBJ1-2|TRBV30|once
CASNRRGTAFYTF
TGTGCCTCAAACCGACGAGGGACAGCCTTTTACACCTTC
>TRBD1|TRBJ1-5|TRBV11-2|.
CASSLGTGDQPQHF
TGTGCCAGCAGCCTAGGGACAGGGGATCAGCCCCAGCATTTT
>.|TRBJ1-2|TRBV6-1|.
CASSEGFGGGPYGYTF
TGTGCCAGCAGTGAAGGCTTTGGGGGAGGCCCCTATGGCTACACCTTC
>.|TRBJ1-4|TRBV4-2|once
CASSLHGSTPDEKLFF
TGTGCCAGCAGCCTGCATGGGAGTACCCCGGATGAAAAACTGTTTTTT
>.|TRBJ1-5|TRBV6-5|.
CASRPNSLGSQPQHF
TGTGCCAGCAGACCCAACAGCCTCGGAAGCCAGCCCCAGCATTTT
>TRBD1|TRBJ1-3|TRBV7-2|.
CASSFDRDPGNTIYF
TGTGCCAGCAGCTTTGACAGGGATCCTGGAAACACCATATATTTT
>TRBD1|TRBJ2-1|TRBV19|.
CASSNGDRAYNEQFF
TGTGCCAGTAGTAACGGCGACAGGGCCTACAATGAGCAGTTCTTC
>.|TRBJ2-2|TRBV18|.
CASSPPKVKRTGELFF
TGTGCCAGCTCACCACCGAAGGTCAAGAGGACCGGGGAGCTGTTTTTT
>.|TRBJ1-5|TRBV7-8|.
CASSPRDFNQPQHF
TGTGCCAGCAGCCCTAGGGACTTCAATCAGCCCCAGCATTTT
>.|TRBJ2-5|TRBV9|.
CASSVEGGTQYF
TGTGCCAGCAGCGTAGAAGGAGGGACCCAGTACTTC
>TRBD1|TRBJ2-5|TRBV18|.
CASSQQGGETQYF
TGTGCCAGCTCCCAACAGGGGGGAGAGACCCAGTACTTC
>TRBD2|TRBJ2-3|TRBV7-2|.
CASSFSAGGMDTQYF
TGTGCCAGCAGCTTCTCCGCGGGGGGGATGGATACGCAGTATTTT
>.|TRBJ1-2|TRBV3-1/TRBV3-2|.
CASSQDGRADTF
TGTGCCAGCAGCCAAGACGGTCGTGCGGACACCTTC
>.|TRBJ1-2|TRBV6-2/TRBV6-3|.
CASSSNRGGYTF
TGTGCCAGCAGTTCCAATAGGGGTGGCTACACCTTC
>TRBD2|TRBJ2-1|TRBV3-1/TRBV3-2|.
CASSQDGTSGPTYNEQFF
TGTGCCAGCAGCCAAGACGGGACTAGCGGGCCGACCTACAATGAGCAGTTCTTC
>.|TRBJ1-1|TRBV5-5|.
CASSGAIWSEAFF
TGTGCCAGCAGCGGGGCGATTTGGTCTGAAGCTTTCTTT
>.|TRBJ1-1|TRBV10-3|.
CAISREEGTEAFF
TGTGCCATCAGCAGGGAGGAGGGCACTGAAGCTTTCTTT
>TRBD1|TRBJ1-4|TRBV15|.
CATRSRDSEKLFF
TGTGCCACCAGATCCCGGGACAGTGAAAAACTGTTTTTT
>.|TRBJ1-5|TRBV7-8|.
CASSLTADRPQHF
TGTGCCAGCAGCTTGACAGCCGATCGGCCCCAGCATTTT
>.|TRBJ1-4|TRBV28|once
CASSLRVPEKLFF
TGTGCCAGCAGCCTACGCGTTCCTGAAAAACTGTTTTTT
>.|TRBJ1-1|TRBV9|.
CASSVGEHRNTEAFF
TGTGCCAGCAGCGTAGGCGAACACAGGAACACTGAAGCTTTCTTT
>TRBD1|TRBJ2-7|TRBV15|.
CATSRDRDRGPYEQYF
TGTGCCACCAGCAGAGACCGGGACAGGGGGCCTTACGAGCAGTACTTC
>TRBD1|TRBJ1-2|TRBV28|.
CASSGMVQGWNYGYTF
TGTGCCAGCAGCGGGATGGTACAGGGGTGGAACTATGGCTACACCTTC
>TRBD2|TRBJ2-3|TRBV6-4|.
CASSDSRLADSDTQYF
TGTGCCAGCAGTGACTCGAGGCTAGCGGATTCAGATACGCAGTATTTT
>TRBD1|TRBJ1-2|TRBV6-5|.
CASSTRGQGGYGYTF
TGTGCCAGCAGCACTCGGGGACAGGGGGGCTATGGCTACACCTTC
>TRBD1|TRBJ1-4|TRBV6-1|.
CASSEKDRGLTNEKLFF
TGTGCCAGCAGTGAAAAGGACAGGGGGCTTACTAATGAAAAACTGTTTTTT
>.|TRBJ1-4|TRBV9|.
CASSVAEAGVEKLFF
TGTGCCAGCAGCGTAGCGGAAGCAGGGGTGGAAAAACTGTTTTTT
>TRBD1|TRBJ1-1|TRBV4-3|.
CASSQADRGTEAFF
TGCGCCAGCAGCCAAGCGGACAGGGGCACTGAAGCTTTCTTT
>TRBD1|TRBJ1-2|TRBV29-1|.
CSARAPGQGTNYGYTF
TGCAGCGCCAGAGCCCCGGGACAGGGGACTAACTATGGCTACACCTTC
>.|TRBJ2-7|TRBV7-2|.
CASSSFGGGLDEQYF
TGTGCCAGCAGCTCGTTTGGGGGAGGCCTAGACGAGCAGTACTTC
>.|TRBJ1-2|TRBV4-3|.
CASSQDVDSQFYYGYTF
TGCGCCAGCAGCCAAGATGTGGACTCTCAATTTTACTATGGCTACACCTTC
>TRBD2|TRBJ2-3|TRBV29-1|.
CSVERLAGGRADTQYF
TGCAGCGTTGAGCGGCTAGCGGGGGGGCGAGCAGATACGCAGTATTTT